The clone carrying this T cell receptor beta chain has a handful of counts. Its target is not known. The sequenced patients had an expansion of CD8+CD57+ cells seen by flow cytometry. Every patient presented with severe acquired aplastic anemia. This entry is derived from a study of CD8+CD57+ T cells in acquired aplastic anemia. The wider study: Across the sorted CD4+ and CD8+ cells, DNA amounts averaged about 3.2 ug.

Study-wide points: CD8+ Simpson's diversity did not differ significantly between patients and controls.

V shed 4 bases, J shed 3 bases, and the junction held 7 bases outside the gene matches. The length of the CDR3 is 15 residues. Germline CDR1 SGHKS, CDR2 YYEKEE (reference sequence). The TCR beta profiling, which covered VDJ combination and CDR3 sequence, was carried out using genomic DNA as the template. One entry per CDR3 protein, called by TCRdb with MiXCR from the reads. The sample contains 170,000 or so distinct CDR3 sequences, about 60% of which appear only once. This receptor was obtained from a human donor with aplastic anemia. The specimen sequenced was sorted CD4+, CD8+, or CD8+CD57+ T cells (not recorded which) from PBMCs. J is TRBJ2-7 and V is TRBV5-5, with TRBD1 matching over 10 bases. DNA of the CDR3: TGTGCCAGCAGCCCTACCGGGACAGGGGTCTACGAGCAGTACGTC. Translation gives CASSPTGTGVYEQYV.